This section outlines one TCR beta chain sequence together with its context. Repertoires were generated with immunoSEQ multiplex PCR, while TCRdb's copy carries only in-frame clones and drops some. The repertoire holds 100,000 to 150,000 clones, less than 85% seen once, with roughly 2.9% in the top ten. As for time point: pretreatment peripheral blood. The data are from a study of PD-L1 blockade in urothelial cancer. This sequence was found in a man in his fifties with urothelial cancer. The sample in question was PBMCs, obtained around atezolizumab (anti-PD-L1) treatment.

DNA for the CDR3: TGCGCCAGCAGCATCGGGGCTGGAAACACCATATATTTT. Translating gives CASSIGAGNTIYF. The chain has TRBV5-1 and TRBJ1-3; D ambiguous. The V end was cut by 4 bases, the J end by 2 bases, with 7 bases between. CDR1 and CDR2 from the germline V gene are SGHRS and YFSETQ. The CDR3 spans 13 residues. Based on the CDR3 plus reference TRBV5-1 and TRBJ1-3, the full variable domain is KAGVTQTPRYLIKTRGQQVTLSCSPISGHRSVSWYQQTPGQGLQFLFEYFSETQRNKGNFPGRFSGRQFSNSRSEMNVSTLELGDSALYLCASSIGAGNTIYFGEGSWLTVV.